This TCR beta chain was documented in a study of T cell repertoires in cytomegalovirus infection (dated by TCRdb to 2018 to 2020). About the full investigation: Because public TCR beta signatures pointed to carriage of CMV infection together with the matching HLA type, the HLA type of each donor mattered for the analysis. Paper-wide results and their limitations: In both this cohort and an independent roughly 350-donor cohort, the cumulative frequency of public TCR beta family members distinguished carriers of CMV infection plus the relevant HLA type. The ex vivo response was dominated by HLA-C-restricted CMV-specific TCR beta clonotypes, which also provided the single most frequent clonotype in two of eight donors.

This clonotype has only a few counts. Its cognate antigen has yet to be identified. No base qualities exist here, and no much larger clone lies one base off it. Sequencing took place on an Illumina HiSeq 1500. TCRdb took the public reads, trimmed them with fastp at Q25, ran MiXCR for clone calling and kept in-frame beta chains. All rows with the same CDR3 protein become a single entry with the most common DNA and genes. This sample gives under 200,000 distinct CDR3 sequences in total; under 30% of them show up just once. The top ten hold approximately 30% of the sample. This receptor was taken from a human donor in good health (CMV status not recorded). Some clones in this sample may be carry-over from other donors' samples. Sequencing was carried out using PBMCs.

For the CDR3, the sequence is CASSFPGTSGPYEQYF. The sequenced DNA: TGTGCCAGCAGCTTCCCGGGGACTAGCGGACCCTACGAGCAGTACTTC. The rearranged segments are TRBV7-6 and TRBJ2-7; 11 bases in the middle match TRBD2. The CDR3 spans 16 residues, from the cysteine through the phenylalanine. Only the CDR3 DNA stays, 48 bases, in frame from base 1. V is trimmed back by 3 bases and J by 2 bases, and the junction contains 6 bases that no gene match accounts for. The germline V gene encodes CDR1 SGHVS and CDR2 FNYEAQ.